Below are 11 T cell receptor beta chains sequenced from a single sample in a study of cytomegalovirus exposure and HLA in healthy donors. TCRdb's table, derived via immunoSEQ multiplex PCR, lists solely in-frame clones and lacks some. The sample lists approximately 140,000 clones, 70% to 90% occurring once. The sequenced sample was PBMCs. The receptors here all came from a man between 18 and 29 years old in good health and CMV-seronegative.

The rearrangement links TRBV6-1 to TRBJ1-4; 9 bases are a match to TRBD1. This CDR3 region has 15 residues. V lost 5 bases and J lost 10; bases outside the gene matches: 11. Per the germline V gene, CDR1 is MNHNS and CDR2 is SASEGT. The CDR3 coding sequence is TGTGCCAGCAGTCCGCGGGACAGGGACTATGGAAAACTGTTTTTT. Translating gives CASSPRDRDYGKLFF.

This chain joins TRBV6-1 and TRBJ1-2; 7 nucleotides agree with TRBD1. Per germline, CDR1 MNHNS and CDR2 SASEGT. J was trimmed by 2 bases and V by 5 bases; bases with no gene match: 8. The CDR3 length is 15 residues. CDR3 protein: CASSQRGDSNYGYTF. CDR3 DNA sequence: TGTGCCAGCAGTCAAAGGGGGGACAGCAACTATGGCTACACCTTC.

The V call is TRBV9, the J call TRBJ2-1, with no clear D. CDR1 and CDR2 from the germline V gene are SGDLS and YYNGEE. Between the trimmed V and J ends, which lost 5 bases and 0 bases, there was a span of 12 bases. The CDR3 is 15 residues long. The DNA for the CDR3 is TGTGCCAGCAGTGCAACTGCCGGCTCCTACAATGAGCAGTTCTTC. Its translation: CASSATAGSYNEQFF.

CDR3 DNA: TGTGCCAGCAGCTTAGTCTCGGAGAGAAATGAGCAGTTCTTC. As protein: CASSLVSERNEQFF. This chain joins TRBV7-9 and TRBJ2-1; no clear D gene. CDR3 length: 14 amino acids. The V gene lost 1 base and the J gene lost 7 bases, with 11 bases spanning the gap. CDR1 and CDR2 from the germline V gene are SEHNR and FQNEAQ (reference sequence).

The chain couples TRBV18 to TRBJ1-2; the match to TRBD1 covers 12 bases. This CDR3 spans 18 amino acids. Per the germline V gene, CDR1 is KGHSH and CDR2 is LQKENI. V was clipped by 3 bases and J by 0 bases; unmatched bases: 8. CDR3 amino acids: CASSPFRDRGLSNYGYTF. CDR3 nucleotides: TGTGCCAGCTCACCCTTCCGGGACAGGGGGCTATCTAACTATGGCTACACCTTC.

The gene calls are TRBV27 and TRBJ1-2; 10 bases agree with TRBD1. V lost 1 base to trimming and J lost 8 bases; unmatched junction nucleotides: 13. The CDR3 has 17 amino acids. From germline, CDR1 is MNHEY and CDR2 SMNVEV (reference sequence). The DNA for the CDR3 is TGTGCCAGCAGTTTATATCCCCCCCGGGGACAGGGGAACGGCTACACCTTC. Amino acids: CASSLYPPRGQGNGYTF.

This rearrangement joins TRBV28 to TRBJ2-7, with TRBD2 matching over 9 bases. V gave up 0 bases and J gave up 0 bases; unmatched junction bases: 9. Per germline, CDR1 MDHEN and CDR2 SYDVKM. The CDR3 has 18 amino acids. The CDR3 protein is CASSLWALGGRDSYEQYF. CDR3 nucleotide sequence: TGTGCCAGCAGTTTATGGGCCCTCGGCGGGAGGGACTCCTACGAGCAGTACTTC. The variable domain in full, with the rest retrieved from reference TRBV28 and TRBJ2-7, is DVKVTQSSRYLVKRTGEKVFLECVQDMDHENMFWYRQDPGLGLRLIYFSYDVKMKEKGDIPEGYSVSREKKERFSLILESASTNQTSMYLCASSLWALGGRDSYEQYFGPGTRLTVT.

The CDR3 DNA is TGCAGTGCCGCCAGCGGGGATACGCAGTATTTT. This codes for CSAASGDTQYF. V and J are TRBV20-1 and TRBJ2-3, with a weak D call TRBD2 (6 bases). V gave up 6 bases and J gave up 6 bases, with 10 bases separating them. CDR1 and CDR2 from the germline V gene are DFQATT and SNEGSKA (reference sequence). This CDR3 spans 11 amino acids.

The CDR3, as DNA: TGCGCCAGCAGCCAAGGGGCAGGGGGCACTGAAGCTTTCTTT. Amino acid sequence: CASSQGAGGTEAFF. The gene calls are TRBV4-3 and TRBJ1-1; TRBD1 matches 7 bases. This CDR3 has 14 residues. Germline V lookup: CDR1 LGHNA, CDR2 YSLEER. V was clipped by 1 base and J by 4 bases; unmatched bases: 3.

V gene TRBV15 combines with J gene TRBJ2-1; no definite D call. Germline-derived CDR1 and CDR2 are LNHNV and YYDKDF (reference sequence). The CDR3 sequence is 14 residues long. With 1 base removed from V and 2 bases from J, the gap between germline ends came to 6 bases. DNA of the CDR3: TGTGCCACCAGCAGAGGAGGTCCCTACAATGAGCAGTTCTTC. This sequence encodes CATSRGGPYNEQFF.

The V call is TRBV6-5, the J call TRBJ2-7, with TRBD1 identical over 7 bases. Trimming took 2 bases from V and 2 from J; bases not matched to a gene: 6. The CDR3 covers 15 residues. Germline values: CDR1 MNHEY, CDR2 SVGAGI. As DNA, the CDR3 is TGTGCCAGCAGTTACGGGGACAGCCAAGCCTACGAGCAGTACTTC. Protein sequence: CASSYGDSQAYEQYF.